This paragraph reports one T cell receptor (beta chain). This sample is part of a study of blood T cell repertoires in COVID-19. Whole-study context: The United States, Italy and Spain provided the acute and convalescent COVID-19 samples.

Methods used by the authors: Scientists estimated how many nucleated cells there were by amplifying reference gene primers. Sequencing used immunoSEQ multiplex PCR; TCRdb keeps in-frame clones, though not all of them. V and J calls and clone size are copied from that table; D and trimming were computed from the DNA. Of 150,000 to 200,000 clones listed, roughly 82% are singletons. The CDR3 covers 14 residues. Germline-derived CDR1 and CDR2 are LNHDA and SQIVND (reference sequence). The V segment lost 8 bases and the J segment 0 bases; nucleotides outside the gene matches: 4. The sequencing sample was made of peripheral blood. The V call is TRBV19, the J call TRBJ2-7, with TRBD2 matching 10 bases. The receptor was isolated from a woman in her sixties or seventies with acute or convalescent COVID-19. In DNA form, the CDR3 reads TGTGCCAGTCAGGCTAGCGGGAGCTCCTACGAGCAGTACTTC. Protein sequence: CASQASGSSYEQYF.